Detailed here is one TCR beta chain. Its specificity is unknown. The data belong to a study of CD8+ T cells in alopecia areata. Germline-derived CDR1 and CDR2 are SGDLS and YYNGEE. The CDR3 runs 16 residues. Trimming at V came to 0 bases and at J to 5 bases, leaving 8 bases not matched to a gene. The sample's treatment: oral pan-JAK inhibitor, 5-10 mg twice daily. Lesional scalp tissue (obtained by punch biopsy) and peripheral blood were collected from alopecia areata patients. TCR sequencing used cDNA made by reverse transcription of extracted RNA. The method was immunoSEQ multiplex PCR; TCRdb's version includes in-frame clones alone and lacks a portion of them. The sample lists some 190,000 clones, over 55% occurring once. General study findings and limits: Clonality in lesional scalp, especially alopecia totalis/universalis, exceeded that of normal scalp. The treated group had a single nonresponder, limiting CD8+ expansion-response conclusions. Expanded CD8+ clones among the top 100, as well as scalp clonality, were significantly decreased by tofacitinib.

This chain uses TRBV9 with TRBJ2-5; 9 positions agree with TRBD1. The clonotype comes from a human donor with alopecia areata. The sequenced sample was CD4+ T cells sorted from blood, obtained at week 24, from a patient treated with tofacitinib. In nucleotides, the CDR3 is TGTGCCAGCAGCGTAGCACCCACAGGGGGCCGGGAGACCCAGTACTTC. Its protein is CASSVAPTGGRETQYF.